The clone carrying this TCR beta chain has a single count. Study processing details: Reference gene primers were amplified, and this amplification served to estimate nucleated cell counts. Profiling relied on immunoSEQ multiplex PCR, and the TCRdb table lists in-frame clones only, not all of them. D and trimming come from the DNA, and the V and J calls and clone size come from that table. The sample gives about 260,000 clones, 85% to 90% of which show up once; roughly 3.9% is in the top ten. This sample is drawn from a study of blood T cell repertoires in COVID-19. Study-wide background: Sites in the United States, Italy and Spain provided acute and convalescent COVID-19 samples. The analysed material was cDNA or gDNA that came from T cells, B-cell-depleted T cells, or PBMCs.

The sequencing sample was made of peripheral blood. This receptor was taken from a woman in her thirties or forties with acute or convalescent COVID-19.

The CDR3 region is CASSSSGPAETQYF. In DNA, the CDR3 is TGTGCCAGCAGCTCGAGCGGCCCAGCGGAGACCCAGTACTTC. The rearrangement links TRBV7-2 to TRBJ2-5; the D gene is possibly TRBD2 (5 bases). V was shortened by 4 bases and J by 5 bases, with 14 bases between the two germline ends. The CDR3 covers 14 residues. Germline CDR1 and CDR2: SGHTA and FQGNSA.